This T cell receptor beta chain emerged from a study of blood T cell repertoires in COVID-19. Turning to the study itself: Sample material is recorded as cDNA or gDNA derived from T cells, B-cell-depleted T cells, or PBMCs.

Original handling: Amplification of reference gene primers provided the estimated nucleated cell counts. Libraries were prepared by immunoSEQ multiplex PCR; TCRdb keeps only in-frame clonotypes and omits some of them. That table furnishes V, J and clone size, whereas the DNA furnished D and trimming. The sample records 120,000 or so clones, 60% to 85% being singletons. This CDR3 has 17 residues. The germline V gene has CDR1 SGHRS and CDR2 YFSETQ. Losses at the gene ends were 5 bases for V and 0 bases for J; bases not matched to a gene: 10. V and J are TRBV5-1 and TRBJ1-5, with 8 bases fitting TRBD1. Sequencing used peripheral blood. The sequence was collected from a man in his sixties or seventies with acute or convalescent COVID-19. This CDR3 reads CASRPTGDPNSNQPQHF. CDR3 coding DNA: TGCGCCAGCAGACCGACAGGGGACCCCAATAGCAATCAGCCCCAGCATTTT.